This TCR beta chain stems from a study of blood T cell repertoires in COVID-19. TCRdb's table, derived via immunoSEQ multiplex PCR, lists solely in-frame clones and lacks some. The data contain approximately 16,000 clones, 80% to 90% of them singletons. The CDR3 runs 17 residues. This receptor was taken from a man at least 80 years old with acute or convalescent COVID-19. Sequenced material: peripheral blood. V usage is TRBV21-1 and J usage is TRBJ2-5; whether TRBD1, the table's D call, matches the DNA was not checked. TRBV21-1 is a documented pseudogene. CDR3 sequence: CASSTQDRADCRETQYF. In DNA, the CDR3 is TGTGCCAGCAGCACCCAGGACAGGGCGGATTGCCGGGAGACCCAGTACTTC.